The clone carrying this TCR beta chain was recorded many times. The antigen remains undetermined. These data belong to a study of T-cell reconstitution after alpha-beta-depleted transplantation in children. Unique molecular identifiers were incorporated when the TCRbeta library was constructed. TCRdb used MiXCR to reprocess the PCR reads, holding one entry per CDR3 protein. The data hold over 100,000 distinct CDR3 sequences, with 10% observed a single time. Study-wide results and limits: Elevated TCRbeta diversity at day 60 was traced, in some patients, to surviving recipient T cells and thymic progenitors. Several hundred expanded graft clones reportedly were the source of alpha-beta T cells about two months after transplant. At one year after transplant, newly produced T cells mostly accounted for T-cell counts and diversity.

The CDR3 extends over 13 amino acids. Per the germline V gene, CDR1 is MNHEY and CDR2 is SVGEGT. Trimming pared 7 bases from V and 7 bases from J, leaving 14 bases between. The TCR was taken from a boy aged 2 to 10 with acute lymphoblastic leukemia, due to receive a stem cell transplant. The V gene is TRBV6-2 or TRBV6-3, the J gene TRBJ2-1; D possibly corresponds to TRBD2 (6 bases). The sample was PBMCs, taken before TCRalphabeta/CD19-depleted stem cell transplant. The chain's CDR3 is CASINPGVNEQFF. The CDR3 nucleotides are TGTGCCAGCATCAACCCGGGAGTAAATGAGCAGTTCTTC.